The T cell receptor beta chain under discussion was sequenced for a study of memory CD4+ T cells and cytomegalovirus serostatus. Study-level findings and limits: CD4+ memory repertoires contained 67 of 164 reported CMV TCRbeta sequences.

TCRdb's copy holds only in-frame clones and misses some; the assay was immunoSEQ multiplex PCR. Here the sample spans tens of thousands of clones, more than 65% being singletons. Details on this clone: Its antigen is currently unknown.

The germline V gene has CDR1 LGHNA and CDR2 YNFKEQ. The CDR3 totals 14 residues. The junction had 6 bases not matched to a gene; V was cut back by 0 bases and J by 9 bases. Single viable CD3+CD4+CD8-CD45RO+ cells were sorted as the memory CD4+ T cells. This chain uses TRBV4-2 with TRBJ2-7, with 9 bases aligning to TRBD1. Material for sequencing was memory CD4+ T cells from blood. This TCR was sampled from an adult in good health and CMV-seronegative. Some clones in this sample may be carry-over from other donors' samples. The DNA of the CDR3 is TGTGCCAGCAGCCAAGATGGGACAGGGCTCGGGCAGTACTTC. It specifies CASSQDGTGLGQYF.